Sequencing of this TCR beta chain was carried out in a study of T cells of healthy individuals. This clonotype was detected ten times or more. TCRdb re-derived calls from the 5' RACE reads in MiXCR, one entry per CDR3 protein. This table has about 63,000 distinct CDR3 sequences, under 20% appearing once. The sequence was collected from a human donor in good health.

The CDR3 bases are TGTGCCATAGGGACAGGGACGGGGGAGCTGTTTTTT. This sequence encodes CAIGTGTGELFF. The V and J genes are TRBV10-3 and TRBJ2-2; 9 bases map to TRBD1. Trimming took 9 bases from V and 8 from J; bases not matched to a gene: 4. This CDR3 is 12 amino acids long. CDR1 is ENHRY, CDR2 SYGVKD, per germline.